This T cell receptor (beta chain) was sequenced for a study of T cell repertoires in cytomegalovirus infection. Whole-study context: CMV infection plus the matching HLA type was flagged by public TCR beta signatures.

Points on this clonotype: Its specificity is not known.

Germline V gene data show CDR1 as MNHEY and CDR2 as SVGEGT. The CDR3 has 15 amino acids. Unmatched junction bases numbered 7, after V lost 2 bases and J lost 8 bases. Study-level points and caveats: CMV-specific TCR beta clonotypes restricted by HLA-C were the ones dominating the ex vivo response.

TCRdb redid the calling of the reads with MiXCR, one entry per CDR3 protein. The table has under 850,000 distinct CDR3 sequences, around 30% seen once. The V call is TRBV6-2 or TRBV6-3, the J call TRBJ2-1; 9 positions match TRBD2. The starting material was cultured PBMCs, obtained from culture after CMV antigen stimulation. The sequence was obtained from a human donor in good health (CMV status not recorded). Some clones in this sample may be carry-over from other donors' samples. For the CDR3, the DNA is TGTGCCAGCAGTTACGGGGGTAGCGGGAGCTATGAGCAGTTCTTC. It specifies CASSYGGSGSYEQFF.